This T cell receptor beta chain stems from a study of cytomegalovirus exposure and HLA in healthy donors (dated by TCRdb to 2016 to 2017). In terms of the full investigation: According to an earlier analysis of several hundred of the donors, about 179 million T cells yielded 100 million or so unique TCR beta sequences and around 300 Gb of sequence data. About 300 gigabases of sequencing data and approximately 84 million unique TCR sequences were included in an early release covering several hundred HLA-typed donors. Among the roughly 370 genotyped donors, about 83% belonged to the genetic ancestry cluster associated with self-reported Caucasian donors. The study was designed to test whether signatures of past pathogen exposure could be identified by cataloging public T cell receptors. The study profiled the T cell repertoires of 550 to 700 subjects by immunosequencing and related them to cytomegalovirus serostatus. Besides the first cohort of hundreds of subjects, a separate validation cohort made up of 120 or so different subjects was used. The study combined high-throughput TCR immunosequencing, statistical association of individual TCRs with disease status, and machine learning to predict cytomegalovirus infection status. In a later analysis, previously published TCR beta repertoires from 550 to 750 donors were re-analyzed and high-resolution HLA genotyping was added so that TCR occurrence patterns could be studied. The later analysis used no new phenotypic data to find candidate immune exposures, relying instead on TCR beta sequences and their occurrence across donors. In an earlier analysis of 550 to 700 of the donors, high-throughput TCR beta sequencing was used to judge whether each TCR beta V gene segment behaved as functional or pseudogenic. Donor age, sex, ethnicity and CMV serostatus were compiled together with the repertoire data. In a later genetic analysis, genome-wide SNP genotypes for about 55% of the roughly 700 donors were used, and that subset was treated as a discovery cohort. All discovery cohort repertoires had been generated on a single sequencing platform. Class I and class II HLA loci were covered by the typing at four-digit resolution. The number of donors typed differed by locus, with about 629-630 for A, B, C, DRB1 and DQB1, roughly 550 for DQA1, 600 to 610 for DPA1, and about 450 for DPB1. Four or five DR-DQ haplotypes were handled as single units for association and clustering, since linkage in the cohort was strong. Across around 400 genotyped donors of the cohort, an average of 235,054 unique TCR beta nucleotide sequences per donor were sequenced, and 15% to 20% of those sequences were non-productive. What the study reported, not specific to this receptor: In a later analysis, most CMV-associated TCR beta chains were found to appear HLA-restricted, with HLA associations seemingly driven largely by CMV exposure. In a later genetic analysis, fewer N-insertions in productive TCRs were reported among donors in an Asian-associated ancestry cluster than the roughly 700-donor mean. In vitro tests confirmed that a few of the cytomegalovirus-associated TCR beta chains recognize cytomegalovirus antigens. Because the 87-base-pair reads could not distinguish some IMGT-functional V segments, including TRBV6-2 and TRBV6-3, those segments were excluded. HLA typing was unavailable for some donors at each locus, so association tests used only the typed subset. A further reported finding was that TCR beta sequences accurately predicted the HLA-A and HLA-B alleles for most subjects in the first cohort. Across donors, most TCR sequences were observed very rarely, whereas some public TCRs were present in many individuals. Linkage disequilibrium might explain the correlated functional status among segregating V segments, but an unknown experimental factor could not be ruled out. A group of highly shared sequence variants was considered likely to be a technical artifact of the sequencing pipeline. Broadly in line with IMGT annotations, most TCR beta V segments showed up in productive rearrangements about 87% or about 30% of the time in an earlier analysis of a few hundred of the donors. In the study, 150 to 200 TCR beta chains were listed as associated with cytomegalovirus. Only TCR beta chains were sequenced in this cohort, and the absence of alpha or paired-chain data limited detectable features. The presence/absence analyses assumed that sequencing depth was roughly uniform across donors, and that assumption may not be true. In a later analysis, TCR association rates were found to vary across HLA loci, with the most associated TCRs seen for DRB1 alleles and the fewest for HLA-C alleles. Because counts were too low, approximately 15 rarely observed V segments, including chromosome 9 orphons, were excluded from the earlier analysis of under 650 of the donors. According to the authors, the approach could potentially be generalized to other disease states and immunological phenotypes. In a later analysis, HLA-associated TCR beta chains showed more clonal expansion and lower generation probabilities than non-associated chains that were equally common. An association between a missense DCLRE1C variant and V-gene and J-gene trimming of TCR beta chains was found in a later genetic analysis and replicated in an independent cohort. Several of the top co-occurrence clusters appeared to be linked to parvovirus B19, influenza, CMV and Epstein-Barr virus, according to a later analysis. Assigning TCR associations to individual alleles was difficult when HLA alleles, especially DR and DQ, strongly co-occurred. For the cohort, immune exposure information was limited to CMV serostatus. At a false discovery rate of 0.05, a later analysis linked roughly 17,000 TCR beta sequences to specific HLA alleles. Cytomegalovirus status was reported to be diagnosed by the classifier with high specificity and sensitivity in both the original and validation cohorts.

There are 13 amino acids in the CDR3, from cysteine to phenylalanine inclusive. Only the CDR3 DNA is retained, 39 bases long and in frame from the first base. CDR1 SGHTA and CDR2 FQGTGA are derived from the germline V gene. Here V drops 5 bases and J drops 5 bases, and the junction holds 4 bases not matched to any gene. The cohort comprised under 700 healthy bone marrow donors. At the time of sampling, every cohort member was nominally healthy, though immune exposures that went unrecorded were likely present. The donor tested CMV seropositive and was one of the 289 seropositive cohort members. Every donor gave a peripheral blood sample, and the peripheral blood mononuclear cells from that sample were used for TCR beta sequencing. The Qiagen DNeasy Blood Extraction Kit was used to extract genomic DNA from the blood cell samples. The library was built by means of the immunoSEQ multiplex PCR assay. A mixture of 60 forward primers for TCR Vbeta segments and 13 reverse primers for TCR Jbeta segments was used in the multiplex PCR. A multiplex PCR assay on genomic DNA amplified the CDR3 region of rearranged TCR beta genes. On the Illumina HiSeq System, the amplified TCR beta libraries were sequenced as 87-base-pair reads. Concerning the study's data processing: In a later analysis, tens of millions of unique TCR beta chains were counted across the roughly 610 repertoires, and about 9.9 million of these chains were shared by at least two donors. Raw reads were error-corrected and collapsed into unique sequences with a nearest-neighbor algorithm that merged closely related sequences to remove PCR and sequencing errors. To assign V, D and J gene segments, CDR3 sequences were aligned to IMGT reference sequences. For a sequence to be retained, a match of at least six nucleotides was required to both a V gene segment and a J gene segment. A rearrangement was called productive if the CDR3 had no stop codons and remained in frame with V and J, and every other rearrangement was called non-productive. CDR3 was defined by IMGT convention, running from the second conserved V-encoded cysteine to the conserved J-encoded phenylalanine. In an earlier analysis of 587 of the donors, sequences lacking an unambiguous match to a single V gene segment were excluded. In an earlier analysis of approximately 500 of the donors, a V segment was called functional when productive rearrangements were above 56.7%, and segregating when the standard deviation between donors exceeded 5%. To diagnose cytomegalovirus status from the catalog of TCR beta chain sequences, a statistical classification framework was built. In a later analysis, TCR nucleotide sequences were compared against IMGT/GENE-DB human TR gene sequences so that V and J genes could be assigned. Using the TCRdist pipeline, a later analysis assigned CDR3 sequences along with most-parsimonious VDJ recombination scenarios. In a later analysis, every TCR beta chain was defined by the combination of its CDR3 amino acid sequence and its V-gene family, and reads without a unique V-gene family were dropped. In a later analysis, nearly 600 highly shared, low-generation-probability nucleotide sequences were removed to address suspected cross-contamination and a sequencing artifact. A later analysis calculated a clonal expansion index for each public chain from normalized within-repertoire ranks of inferred template counts. Generation probabilities in a later analysis came from a VDJ recombination model fitted to out-of-frame rearrangements, and those results were checked against IGoR. In a later analysis, hypergeometric tests were used to score TCR-TCR, TCR-HLA and TCR-CMV co-occurrence, with a repertoire-size bias correction applied to TCR pairs. In a later analysis, false discovery rates were estimated by permuting HLA or CMV assignments 20 times. In a later analysis, co-occurring TCRs were grouped using DBSCAN, with TCRdist sequence similarity added in when clustering inside HLA-allele-positive subsets. Co-occurrence clustering excluded repertoires with fewer than 30,000 or more than 120,000 public chains, plus five with anomalous nucleotide sharing. Entries here come from immuneACCESS through TCRdb and include only in-frame sequences with V and J called. Some clones fail to appear in such tables; in the studies checked, an unresolved V gene covers under half of the shortfall, and the cause of the remainder is unknown. Clonal size and the V and J genes are those of that table, whereas D and trimming came from the DNA. Within this sample are some 150,000 clones, with approximately 80% of them counted one time only. The top ten hold over 10% of the sample.

As regards this clone: Which antigen it targets is not known. No quality values exist for individual bases; no much larger clone is one base distant.

The TCR comes from a man aged 30-40 years in good health and CMV-seropositive. What was sequenced was PBMCs. The chain uses TRBV7-3 and TRBJ2-7, and 9 bases in between align with TRBD2. Here the CDR3 is given as CASSTIAGDEQYF. Here is the DNA: TGTGCCAGCAGCACAATAGCGGGAGACGAGCAGTACTTC.